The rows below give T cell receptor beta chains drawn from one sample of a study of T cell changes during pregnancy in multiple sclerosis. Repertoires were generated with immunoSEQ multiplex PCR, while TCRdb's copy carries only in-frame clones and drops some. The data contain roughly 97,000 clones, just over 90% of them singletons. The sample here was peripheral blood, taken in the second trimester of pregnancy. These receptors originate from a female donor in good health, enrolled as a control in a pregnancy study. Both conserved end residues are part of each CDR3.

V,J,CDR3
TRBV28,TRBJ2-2,CASSTQVTGELFF
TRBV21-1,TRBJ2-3,CASRPPGLDTDTQYF
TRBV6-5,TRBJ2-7,CASSYSGDRGNEQYF
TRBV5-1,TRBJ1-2,CASSFGPSNRGAYGYTF
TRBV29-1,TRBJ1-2,CSVGGANYGYTF
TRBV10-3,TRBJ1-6,CAISGLAGQVPLHF
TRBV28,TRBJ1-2,CASSISGQIYGYTF
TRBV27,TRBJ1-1,CASRAMTENTEAFF
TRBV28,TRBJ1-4,CASSPGQGAGKLFF
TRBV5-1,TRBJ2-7,CASSTTIIGGVYEQYF
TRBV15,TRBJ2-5,CATSRRPGRGGHQETQYF
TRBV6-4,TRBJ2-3,CASSDGTSTDTQYF
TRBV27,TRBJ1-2,CASSYRGPNYGYTF
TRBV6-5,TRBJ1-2,CASSYSFTDNYGYTF
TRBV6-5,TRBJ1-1,CASSFPYDRNTEAFF
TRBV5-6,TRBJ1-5,CASSFRQAQGRQPQHF
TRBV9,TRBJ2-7,CASSVRTSGIGEQYF
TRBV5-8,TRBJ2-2,CASSLTGFTGELFF
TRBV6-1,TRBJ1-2,CASRRDRTNYGYTF
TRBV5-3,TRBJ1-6,CARSFTGPYNSPLHF
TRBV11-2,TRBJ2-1,CASSPGTDYNEQFF
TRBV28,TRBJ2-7,CASSPPWTGDEQYF
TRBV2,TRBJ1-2,CASSRDRGNYGYTF
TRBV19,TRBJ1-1,CASTVTGTEAFF
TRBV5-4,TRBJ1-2,CASSLPGEVGYTF
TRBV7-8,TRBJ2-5,CASSLDGGAGQETQYF